The rows below give T cell receptor beta chains drawn from one sample of a study of regulatory T cells in long-lasting Graves disease. TCRdb itself ran the multiplex PCR reads through MiXCR, one entry per CDR3 protein. The table includes some 450,000 distinct CDR3 sequences, about a quarter detected once. The source material was peripheral blood mononuclear cells (PBMCs), sampled when the disease was refractory, from a patient treated with antithyroid drugs. Receptors were obtained from a female donor with Graves disease. CDR3s include the opening cysteine and the closing phenylalanine or tryptophan. Each record gives: clone size, V gene, D gene, J gene, CDR3 protein, CDR3 DNA. D genes are given only for firm matches. Size is stated for part of the rows, as once, few or many counts, or as a class when the clone is expanded.

>many|TRBV30|NA|TRBJ2-5
CAWSAGLQSKETQYF
TGTGCCTGGAGTGCGGGACTTCAGTCGAAAGAGACCCAGTACTTC
>many|TRBV20-1|NA|TRBJ1-2
CSARSSFLGGYTF
TGCAGTGCTAGATCTTCGTTCCTAGGGGGCTACACCTTC
>many|TRBV20-1|TRBD1|TRBJ1-1
CSAGGWNTEAFF
TGCAGCGCAGGGGGCTGGAACACTGAAGCTTTCTTT
>NA|TRBV29-1|NA|TRBJ1-1
CSVEFNRVSEAFF
TGCAGCGTCGAATTTAACAGGGTATCTGAAGCTTTCTTT
>few|TRBV7-9|NA|TRBJ1-4
CASSPQTNEKLFF
TGTGCCAGCAGCCCTCAGACTAATGAAAAACTGTTTTTT
>few|TRBV4-3|NA|TRBJ1-4
CASSQDLTVNEKLFF
TGCGCCAGCAGCCAAGACCTCACAGTTAATGAAAAACTGTTTTTT
>NA|TRBV27|NA|TRBJ2-7
CASSPGVGGYEQYF
TGTGCCAGCAGTCCGGGGGTAGGGGGCTACGAGCAGTACTTC
>many|TRBV5-1|NA|TRBJ2-4
CASSLENSGLAKNIQYF
TGCGCCAGCAGCTTGGAAAATAGCGGACTAGCCAAAAACATTCAGTACTTC
>NA|TRBV5-6|NA|TRBJ2-7
CASSVGRDDEQYF
TGTGCCAGCAGCGTCGGACGGGACGACGAGCAGTACTTC
>NA|TRBV14|NA|TRBJ2-3
CASSQERGLSTDTQYF
TGTGCCAGCAGCCAAGAACGCGGACTGAGCACAGATACGCAGTATTTT
>NA|TRBV5-1|TRBD1|TRBJ1-2
CASSWTGGVDYGYTF
TGCGCCAGCAGCTGGACAGGGGGAGTGGACTATGGCTACACCTTC
>few|TRBV7-2|NA|TRBJ1-1
CASSPRQQNTEAFF
TGTGCCAGCAGCCCCCGACAGCAGAACACTGAAGCTTTCTTT
>few|TRBV24-1|NA|TRBJ2-2
CATSDWSGELFF
TGTGCCACCAGTGATTGGTCAGGGGAGCTGTTTTTT
>NA|TRBV18|NA|TRBJ1-1
CASSPGRMNTEAFF
TGTGCCAGCTCACCCGGGCGCATGAACACTGAAGCTTTCTTT
>few|TRBV13|NA|TRBJ2-7
CASSLPSAYEQYF
TGTGCCAGCAGCTTACCTAGCGCCTACGAGCAGTACTTC
>NA|TRBV10-3|NA|TRBJ2-7
CATGDGPYEQYF
TGTGCCACCGGGGACGGGCCCTACGAGCAGTACTTC
>many|TRBV7-9|TRBD1|TRBJ1-2
CASSRTGGGNYGYTF
TGTGCCAGCAGCCGGACAGGGGGCGGGAACTATGGCTACACCTTC
>many|TRBV7-9|NA|TRBJ1-5
CASSLGGNRGNQPQHF
TGTGCCAGCAGCTTGGGGGGGAACAGGGGCAATCAGCCCCAGCATTTT
>NA|TRBV6-1|NA|TRBJ1-5
CASSVRIDSNQPQHF
TGTGCCAGCAGTGTTAGGATTGATAGCAATCAGCCCCAGCATTTT
>once|TRBV28|NA|TRBJ2-4
CASSLRGLSTAKNIQYF
TGTGCCAGCAGTTTACGAGGGCTCAGCACGGCCAAAAACATTCAGTACTTC
>many|TRBV30|NA|TRBJ2-2
CAFFKGRELFF
TGTGCCTTCTTTAAAGGCCGGGAGCTGTTTTTT
>many|TRBV6-1|NA|TRBJ1-1
CASSDRWRNTEAFF
TGTGCCAGCAGCGACCGTTGGAGGAACACTGAAGCTTTCTTT
>NA|TRBV5-1|NA|TRBJ2-7
CASSLEGNRVSEQYF
TGCGCCAGCAGCTTGGAGGGGAATAGGGTATCCGAGCAGTACTTC
>many|TRBV28|NA|TRBJ1-2
CASSNSVYGYTF
TGTGCCAGCAGTAACTCGGTGTATGGCTACACCTTC
>many|TRBV20-1|NA|TRBJ1-2
CSAAQDTNNYGYTF
TGCAGTGCTGCCCAGGACACTAATAACTATGGCTACACCTTC
>few|TRBV19|TRBD1|TRBJ1-5
CASSYLGTGGDQPQHF
TGTGCCAGTAGTTACCTCGGGACAGGGGGAGATCAGCCCCAGCATTTT
>NA|TRBV28|NA|TRBJ2-3
CASKEGDTQYF
TGTGCCAGCAAGGAGGGAGATACGCAGTATTTT
>many|TRBV2|TRBD2|TRBJ2-5
CASSEARLADQYDF
TGTGCCAGCAGTGAAGCGAGACTAGCGGACCAATATGACTTC
>many|TRBV20-1|TRBD1|TRBJ1-6
CSASGTGDNSPLHF
TGCAGTGCTTCCGGGACAGGGGATAATTCACCCCTCCACTTT
>once|TRBV4-3|NA|TRBJ1-6
CASSQAQYNSPLHF
TGCGCCAGCAGCCAAGCGCAGTATAATTCACCCCTCCACTTT
>few|TRBV7-9|NA|TRBJ1-4
CASSPKRDGNEKLFF
TGTGCCAGCAGCCCTAAACGGGACGGTAATGAAAAACTGTTTTTT
>NA|TRBV24-1|NA|TRBJ2-5
CATSEGWLETQYF
TGTGCCACCAGTGAGGGTTGGCTTGAGACCCAGTACTTC
>NA|TRBV28|NA|TRBJ1-3
CASSLIQSPGNTIYF
TGTGCCAGCAGTTTAATCCAATCCCCTGGAAACACCATATATTTT
>few|TRBV12-3/TRBV12-4|NA|TRBJ1-5
CASSLYLDNAQHF
TGTGCCAGCAGTTTATACTTGGACAATGCCCAGCATTTT
>few|TRBV14|NA|TRBJ1-2
CASSQGRNGAYGYTF
TGTGCCAGCAGCCAAGGACGCAACGGGGCCTATGGCTACACCTTC
>few|TRBV19|TRBD1|TRBJ1-6
CASSSGQAASPLHF
TGTGCCAGTAGTTCCGGACAGGCAGCTTCACCCCTCCACTTT
>NA|TRBV30|NA|TRBJ1-4
CAWRPTGSNEKLFF
TGTGCCTGGAGGCCTACAGGGTCTAATGAAAAACTGTTTTTT
>many|TRBV2|NA|TRBJ1-2
CAIPRPDYGYTF
TGTGCCATACCCAGGCCGGACTATGGCTACACCTTC
>NA|TRBV2|TRBD2|TRBJ2-7
CASSVPLAGSYEQYF
TGTGCCAGCAGTGTGCCCCTAGCGGGGAGCTACGAGCAGTACTTC
>NA|TRBV6-1|NA|TRBJ1-5
CASRSQVYSNQPQHF
TGTGCCAGCAGGTCACAGGTTTATAGCAATCAGCCCCAGCATTTT